This T cell receptor (beta chain) appears in the sequencing data of a study of blood T cell repertoires in COVID-19. For the study at large: T cells, B-cell-depleted T cells, or PBMCs supplied cDNA or gDNA.

V shed 4 bases and J 9 bases; nucleotides not matched to a gene: 6. The V gene's germline CDR1 is SGDLS and CDR2 YYNGEE. The length of the CDR3 is 15 residues. Per the study methods: From reference gene primer amplification, estimates of nucleated cell counts were derived. The protocol was immunoSEQ multiplex PCR, while the TCRdb copy is restricted to in-frame clones and leaves out a portion. That table is the source of V, J and clone size, and D and trimming were worked out from the DNA. This sample has around 180,000 clones; more than 70% occur once, and the top ten carry 4% to 5%. Sequenced sample: peripheral blood. The TCR was taken from a human donor in a cohort sampled during active COVID-19. This chain joins TRBV9 and TRBJ2-1, with 14 positions matching TRBD2. In nucleotides, the CDR3 is TGTGCCAGCAGCCCCCCGGGACTAGCGGGGGTTGAGCAGTTCTTC. Translation gives CASSPPGLAGVEQFF.